The clone carrying this TCR beta chain was seen only once. These data belong to a study of cytomegalovirus exposure and HLA in healthy donors. Germline lookup yields CDR1 SEHNR and CDR2 FQNEAQ (reference sequence). Trimming took off 5 bases at V and 0 bases at J, with 15 bases between the two ends. There are 16 residues in the CDR3. Clones were sequenced by immunoSEQ multiplex PCR, and TCRdb holds only the in-frame ones, with some missing. The sample consists of 150,000 to 200,000 clones, around 81% of them appearing once. The V and J genes are TRBV7-9 and TRBJ2-3; TRBD1 is a possible D gene (5 bases). This clonotype originated in a man aged 30 to 45 in good health and CMV-seropositive. The specimen was PBMCs. CDR3 amino acids: CASSVPEGDSTDTQYF. For the CDR3, the DNA is TGTGCCAGCAGCGTCCCCGAAGGGGATAGCACAGATACGCAGTATTTT.